The present entry profiles one TCR beta chain with its context. Its antigen is currently unknown. This sample is part of a study of CD8 T cells in ankylosing spondylitis. General study findings and limits: Ankylosing spondylitis blood appeared to be characterized by a TCR beta motif of roughly eight highly homologous variants. Matched ankylosing spondylitis synovial fluid reportedly contained a significantly enriched population of disease-linked clones.

V was pared by 0 bases and J by 4 bases, with 4 bases of the junction left unmatched. Looked up from germline, CDR1 is MNHEY and CDR2 is SVGEGT. This CDR3 region has 16 residues. TCRdb reanalysed the 5' RACE reads using MiXCR and keeps one entry per CDR3 protein. The repertoire has hundreds of thousands of distinct CDR3 sequences, less than 25% of them found once; the top ten carry roughly 4%. This sequence originates from a female donor with ankylosing spondylitis or in good health (not recorded which). The sample was blood, either unsorted or a sorted T cell fraction (not recorded which). The V gene is TRBV6-2 or TRBV6-3, the J gene TRBJ2-1, with TRBD2 matching 9 bases. The CDR3 coding sequence is TGTGCCAGCAGTTACTCGACTAGCGGACTATACAATGAGCAGTTCTTC. Its translation is CASSYSTSGLYNEQFF.